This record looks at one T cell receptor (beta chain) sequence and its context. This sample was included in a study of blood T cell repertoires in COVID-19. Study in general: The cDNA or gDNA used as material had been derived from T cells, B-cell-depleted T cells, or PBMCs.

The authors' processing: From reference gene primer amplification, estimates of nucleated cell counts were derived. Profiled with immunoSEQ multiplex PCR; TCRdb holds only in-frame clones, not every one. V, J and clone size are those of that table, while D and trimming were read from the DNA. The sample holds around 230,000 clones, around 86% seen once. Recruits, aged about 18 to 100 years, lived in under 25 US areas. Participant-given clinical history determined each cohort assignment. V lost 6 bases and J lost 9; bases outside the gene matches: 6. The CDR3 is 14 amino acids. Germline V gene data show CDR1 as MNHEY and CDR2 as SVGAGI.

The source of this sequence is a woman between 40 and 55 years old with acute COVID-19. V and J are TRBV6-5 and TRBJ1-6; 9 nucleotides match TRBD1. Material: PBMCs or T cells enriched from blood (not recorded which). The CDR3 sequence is CASRDRGISSPLHF. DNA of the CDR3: TGTGCCAGCAGGGACAGGGGAATCTCTTCACCCCTCCACTTT.